The TCR beta chain under discussion was sequenced for a study of blood T cells in healthy people across ages. The CDR3 sequence is 12 residues long. Germline loops: CDR1 LNHNV, CDR2 YYDKDF (reference sequence). Trimming cost V 0 bases and J 8 bases, with 8 bases left between them. Together with a sample-barcoded 5' primer, a J-beta primer mix was included in a second PCR lasting about 7 to 11 cycles. A tag from a template-switch adaptor with 12 random nucleotides marked each cDNA molecule. TCRdb re-derived calls from the 5' RACE reads in MiXCR, one entry per CDR3 protein. The sample lists 650,000 to 800,000 distinct CDR3 sequences, approximately 48% occurring once. Comment on this clonotype: Its target is not known.

Notes on the study in general: Investigators treated diversity estimates from one million T cells as underestimates.

The specimen was blood. V and J are TRBV15 and TRBJ2-7; D is ambiguous. The TCR originated in a man in his sixties in good health. For the CDR3, the DNA is TGTGCCACCAGCAGAGATTGCAGCCAGCAGTACTTC. As protein: CATSRDCSQQYF.